The 7 T cell receptor beta chains presented below share a single source sample, sequenced in a study of T-cell reconstitution after alpha-beta-depleted transplantation in children. The authors prepared the TCRbeta library with unique molecular identifiers. One entry per CDR3 protein results from TCRdb running MiXCR on the PCR reads. The repertoire has about 610,000 distinct CDR3 sequences, roughly a quarter of them found once; the top ten carry approximately 39%. Sequenced here: PBMCs, sampled before TCRalphabeta/CD19-depleted stem cell transplant. The receptors originated from a boy in the first two years of life with Wiskott-Aldrich syndrome, due to receive a stem cell transplant.

This clonotype appeared a few times. The V call is TRBV4-2, the J call TRBJ2-7; unclear D gene. V lost 0 bases and J lost 9, with 12 bases in between. Germline V gives CDR1 LGHNA, CDR2 YNFKEQ. The CDR3 spans 13 residues. The CDR3 DNA reads TGTGCCAGCAGCCAAGATAGCCGTGAGTTGCAGTACTTC. Its protein is CASSQDSRELQYF.

This clonotype was seen a few times. The chain uses TRBV20-1 and TRBJ2-1; 7 bases map to TRBD1. Trimming at V came to 6 bases and at J to 3 bases, leaving 2 bases not matched to a gene. This CDR3 region has 12 residues. CDR1 is DFQATT, CDR2 SNEGSKA, per germline (reference sequence). Written as DNA, the CDR3 is TGCAGTGCAAACAGGGGCTACAATGAGCAGTTCTTC. This sequence encodes CSANRGYNEQFF.

This clonotype has just a few counts. CDR3 DNA: TGCAGCGGTGATACCTGGAACAATGAGCAGTTCTTC. It encodes CSGDTWNNEQFF. The chain couples TRBV29-1 to TRBJ2-1; D unclear. The germline gives CDR1 SQVTM, CDR2 ANQGSEA. CDR3 size: 12 residues. Trimming pared 7 bases from V and 5 bases from J, leaving 12 bases between.

This chain uses TRBV20-1 with TRBJ2-3; D possibly corresponds to TRBD1 (6 bases). Deletions cut 0 bases from V and 2 bases from J, with 15 bases between. Germline V gene lookup returns CDR1 DFQATT and CDR2 SNEGSKA (reference sequence). The CDR3 is made up of 16 amino acids. The CDR3 nucleotides are TGCAGTGCTAGAGATCCTCGGGACACCTACACAGATACGCAGTATTTT. Translated, it gives CSARDPRDTYTDTQYF.

This sequence joins TRBV29-1 and TRBJ1-4, with 8 bases lining up with TRBD1. The CDR3 is made up of 14 amino acids. The germline V gene has CDR1 SQVTM and CDR2 ANQGSEA. With 5 bases clipped from V and 7 bases from J, the junction kept 9 bases outside the gene matches. The CDR3 is CSVSQTGVGEKLFF. In DNA, the CDR3 is TGCAGCGTTAGCCAGACAGGGGTGGGTGAAAAACTGTTTTTT.

This clonotype came up a few times. The junction shows a germline mismatch at one end, possibly a read error. This chain links TRBV27 with TRBJ1-5; D is uncertain. Germline V gene data show CDR1 as MNHEY and CDR2 as SMNVEV (reference sequence). The CDR3 has 14 residues. CDR3 DNA: TGTGCCAGCAGCTTATATGGTAGCAATCAGCCCCAGCATTTT. As protein: CASSLYGSNQPQHF.

This clonotype was seen more than once but under ten times. The chain is built from TRBV12-3 or TRBV12-4 and TRBJ2-7; no clear D. The CDR3 runs to 11 residues. Trimming left V 5 bases short and J 5 bases short, with 7 bases between. The CDR3 coding sequence is TGTGCCAGCAGTCGCCGTGACGAGCAGTACTTC. Its protein product is CASSRRDEQYF.